Following are 12 T cell receptor beta chains from one sample sequenced in a study of cytomegalovirus exposure and HLA in healthy donors. TCRdb's copy holds only in-frame clones and misses some; the assay was immunoSEQ multiplex PCR. Of about 360,000 clones listed, roughly 85% are singletons. Material: PBMCs. These receptors were obtained from a woman aged 18-29 years in good health and CMV-seronegative.

The chain links TRBV6-5 to TRBJ2-7; TRBD2 is a possible D gene (6 bases). This CDR3 has 10 amino acids. Germline CDR1 and CDR2: MNHEY and SVGAGI. V dropped 6 bases and J dropped 6 bases, with 6 bases sitting between them. DNA for the CDR3: TGTGCCAGCAGGCGGGGCGAGCAGTACTTC. Protein: CASRRGEQYF.

CDR3: CASSLETGRIFLAQYF. CDR3 sequence (DNA): TGTGCCAGCAGTTTAGAGACAGGGAGGATTTTTTTGGCCCAGTACTTC. The chain joins TRBV28 to TRBJ2-5; maybe TRBD1 (7 bases). Germline CDR1 reads MDHEN; CDR2 reads SYDVKM. The CDR3 contains 16 residues. Trimming shortened V by 2 bases and J by 9 bases, and 22 bases separated the two germline ends.

The chain combines TRBV11-2 with TRBJ2-4, with D perhaps TRBD2 (7 bases). The V end was cut by 1 base, the J end by 8 bases, with 12 bases between. The CDR3 spans 14 residues. Germline values: CDR1 SGHAT, CDR2 FQNNGV. The CDR3: CASSLAGGKYIQYF. DNA for the CDR3: TGTGCCAGCAGCTTAGCGGGGGGCAAGTACATTCAGTACTTC.

The J gene is TRBJ1-1, the V gene TRBV9; 9 bases match TRBD1. The V gene's germline CDR1 is SGDLS and CDR2 YYNGEE. Germline trimming cut 0 bases from V and 3 bases from J; bases unmatched to any gene: 0. The length of the CDR3 is 14 residues. The CDR3 coding sequence is TGTGCCAGCAGCGTAGGGACAGGGGACACTGAAGCTTTCTTT. Its translation: CASSVGTGDTEAFF.

The V call is TRBV19, the J call TRBJ1-1; tentative D call: TRBD1 (5 bases). This CDR3 is built from 15 residues. Trimming took off 3 bases at V and 6 bases at J, with 17 bases between the two ends. Germline assignment: CDR1 LNHDA and CDR2 SQIVND (reference sequence). CDR3 residues: CASSIGVRAGPEAFF. The DNA of the CDR3 is TGTGCCAGTAGTATTGGAGTTCGGGCAGGGCCTGAAGCTTTCTTT.

The CDR3 nucleotides read TGTGCCTGGAGCGCCGGGACAGCTGGGGCCAACGTCCTGACTTTC. It translates to CAWSAGTAGANVLTF. V gene TRBV30 combines with J gene TRBJ2-6; the match to TRBD1 covers 7 bases. This CDR3 has 15 amino acids. The germline V gene has CDR1 GTSNPN and CDR2 SVGIG (reference sequence). After removal of 3 bases from V and 2 bases from J, the junction contained 4 bases not matched to a gene.

The chain recombines TRBV18 with TRBJ1-1; D possibly corresponds to TRBD1 (6 bases). Germline CDR1 and CDR2: KGHSH and LQKENI. The CDR3 is 14 amino acids. V shed 1 base and J shed 2 bases, with 8 bases lying between them. Here the CDR3 reads CASSPQGDNTEAFF. CDR3 in DNA: TGTGCCAGCTCACCACAGGGGGATAACACTGAAGCTTTCTTT.

This sequence joins TRBV25-1 and TRBJ1-2; tentative D call: TRBD1 (5 bases). CDR3 length equals 14 residues. The germline gives CDR1 MGHDK, CDR2 SYGVNS. Trimming removed 2 bases from V and 1 base from J, with 8 bases in between. CDR3 DNA: TGTGCCAGCAGTGAAAGGGGCAGTAACTATGGCTACACCTTC. Its translation is CASSERGSNYGYTF.

The chain is built from TRBV5-1 and TRBJ2-2, with 10 bases that match TRBD1. V dropped 0 bases and J dropped 5; count of bases not matched to a gene: 7. The CDR3 sequence is 17 residues long. The germline V gene has CDR1 SGHRS and CDR2 YFSETQ. The CDR3 here is CASSLVWADRGTGELFF. The CDR3 bases are TGCGCCAGCAGCTTGGTGTGGGCGGACAGGGGGACCGGGGAGCTGTTTTTT.

The chain joins TRBV27 to TRBJ2-3, with 8 nucleotides matching TRBD2. V was pared by 8 bases and J by 4 bases, with 5 bases of the junction left unmatched. This CDR3 is built from 13 residues. Germline assignment: CDR1 MNHEY and CDR2 SMNVEV (reference sequence). The CDR3 nucleotides are TGTGCCAGCGCAGCGGGAGCCGCAGATACGCAGTATTTT. Protein product: CASAAGAADTQYF.

The count of this clone is one. The CDR3 DNA sequence: TGTGCCAGTACGGGGGGCAGCCAGGGGAACACTGAAGCTTTCTTT. As protein: CASTGGSQGNTEAFF. This chain links TRBV28 with TRBJ1-1; D may be TRBD1 (6 bases). Trimming cost V 9 bases and J 1 base, with 18 bases left between them. This CDR3 comprises 15 residues. The germline V gene encodes CDR1 MDHEN and CDR2 SYDVKM. The whole variable domain, filled in from reference TRBV28 and TRBJ1-1, reads DVKVTQSSRYLVKRTGEKVFLECVQDMDHENMFWYRQDPGLGLRLIYFSYDVKMKEKGDIPEGYSVSREKKERFSLILESASTNQTSMYLCASTGGSQGNTEAFFGQGTRLTVV.

The DNA for the CDR3 is TGTGCCAGCAGTTACGGGGGGGCCCTCACAGATACGCAGTATTTT. Its protein is CASSYGGALTDTQYF. The chain recombines TRBV6-5 with TRBJ2-3; the D gene is possibly TRBD2 (7 bases). Germline CDR1 MNHEY, CDR2 SVGAGI. V was pared by 2 bases and J by 2 bases, with 11 bases between. This CDR3 region has 15 residues.